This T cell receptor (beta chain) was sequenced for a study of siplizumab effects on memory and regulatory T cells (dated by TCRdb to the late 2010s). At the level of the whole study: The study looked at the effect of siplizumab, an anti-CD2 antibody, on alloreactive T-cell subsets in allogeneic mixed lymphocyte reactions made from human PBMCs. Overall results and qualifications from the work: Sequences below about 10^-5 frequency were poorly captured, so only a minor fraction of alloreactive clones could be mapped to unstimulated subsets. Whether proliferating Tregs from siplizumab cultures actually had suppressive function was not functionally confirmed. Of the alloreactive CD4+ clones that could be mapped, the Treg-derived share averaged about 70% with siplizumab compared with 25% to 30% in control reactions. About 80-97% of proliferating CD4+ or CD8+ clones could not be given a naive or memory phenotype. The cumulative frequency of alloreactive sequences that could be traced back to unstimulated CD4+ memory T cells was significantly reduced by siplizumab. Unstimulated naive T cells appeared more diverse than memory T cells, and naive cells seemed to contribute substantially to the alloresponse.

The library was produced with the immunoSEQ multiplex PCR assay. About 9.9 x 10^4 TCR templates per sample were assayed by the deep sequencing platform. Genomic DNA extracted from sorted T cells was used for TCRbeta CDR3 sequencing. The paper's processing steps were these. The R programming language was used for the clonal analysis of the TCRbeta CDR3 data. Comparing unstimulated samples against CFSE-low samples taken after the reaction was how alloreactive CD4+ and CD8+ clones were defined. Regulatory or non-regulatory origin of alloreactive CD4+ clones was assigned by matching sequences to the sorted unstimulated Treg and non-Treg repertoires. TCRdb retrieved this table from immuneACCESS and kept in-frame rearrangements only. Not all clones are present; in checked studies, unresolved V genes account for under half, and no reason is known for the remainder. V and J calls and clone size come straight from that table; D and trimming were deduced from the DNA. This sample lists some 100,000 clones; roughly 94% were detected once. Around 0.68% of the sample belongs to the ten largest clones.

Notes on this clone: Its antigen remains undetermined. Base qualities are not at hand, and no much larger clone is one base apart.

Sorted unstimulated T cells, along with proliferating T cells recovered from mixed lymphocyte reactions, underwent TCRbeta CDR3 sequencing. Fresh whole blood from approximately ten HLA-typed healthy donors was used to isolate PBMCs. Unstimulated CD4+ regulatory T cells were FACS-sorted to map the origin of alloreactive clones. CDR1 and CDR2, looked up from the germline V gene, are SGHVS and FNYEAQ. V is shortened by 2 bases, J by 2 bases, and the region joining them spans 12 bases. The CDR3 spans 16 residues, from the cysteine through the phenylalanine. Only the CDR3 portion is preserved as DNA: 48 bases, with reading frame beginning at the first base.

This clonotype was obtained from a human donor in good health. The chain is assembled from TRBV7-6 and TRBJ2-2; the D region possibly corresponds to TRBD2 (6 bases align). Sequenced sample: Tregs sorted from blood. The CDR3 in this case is CASSLKRLVNTGELFF. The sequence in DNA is TGTGCCAGCAGCTTAAAGAGACTAGTAAACACCGGGGAGCTGTTTTTT.